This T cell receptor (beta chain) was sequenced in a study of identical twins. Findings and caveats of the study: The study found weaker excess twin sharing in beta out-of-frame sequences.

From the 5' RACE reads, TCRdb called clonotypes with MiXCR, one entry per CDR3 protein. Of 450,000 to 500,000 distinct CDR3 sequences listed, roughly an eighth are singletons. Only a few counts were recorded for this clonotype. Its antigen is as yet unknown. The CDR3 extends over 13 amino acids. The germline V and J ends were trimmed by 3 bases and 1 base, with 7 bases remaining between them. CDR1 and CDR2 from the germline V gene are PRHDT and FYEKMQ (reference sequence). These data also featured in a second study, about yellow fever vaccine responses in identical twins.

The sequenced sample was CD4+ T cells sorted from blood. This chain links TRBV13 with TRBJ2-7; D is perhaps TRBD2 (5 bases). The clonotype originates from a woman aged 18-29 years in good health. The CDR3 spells CASSFRGSYEQYF. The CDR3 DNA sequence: TGTGCCAGCAGCTTTCGAGGGTCCTACGAGCAGTACTTC.